This passage covers 32 T cell receptor beta chains from one sample sequenced in a study of T cell repertoires in cytomegalovirus infection. TCRdb re-derived calls from the reads in MiXCR, one entry per CDR3 protein. The sample includes around 240,000 distinct CDR3 sequences, roughly 22% of them seen just once. What was sequenced was CD8+ T cells from PBMCs. Every receptor here comes from a human donor in good health (CMV status not recorded). Some clones in this sample may be carry-over from other donors' samples.

The rearrangement links TRBV20-1 to TRBJ2-1, with D possibly matching TRBD1 (5 bases). This CDR3 spans 12 amino acids. The V gene's germline CDR1 is DFQATT and CDR2 SNEGSKA (reference sequence). Trimming cost V 3 bases and J 7 bases, with 10 bases left between them. DNA of the CDR3: TGCAGTGCTAGGGACACTGGTAATGAGCAGTTCTTC. Its protein product is CSARDTGNEQFF.

Judged by abundance, this clonotype is medium-sized (0.01 to 0.1%). The chain employs TRBV20-1 and TRBJ1-2; a weak D match, TRBD1 (5 bases). CDR3 length: 13 amino acids. Deletions cut 0 bases from V and 2 bases from J, with 7 bases between. Germline CDR1 reads DFQATT; CDR2 reads SNEGSKA (reference sequence). CDR3 DNA: TGCAGTGCTAGAGATCGGACAAACTATGGCTACACCTTC. Its protein is CSARDRTNYGYTF.

The sample holds a few counts of this clonotype. The genes are TRBV20-1 and TRBJ1-5, with 7 nucleotides matching TRBD1. The germline gives CDR1 DFQATT, CDR2 SNEGSKA (reference sequence). This CDR3 is 13 amino acids long. The J segment lost 6 bases and the V segment lost 4 bases, leaving 6 bases of the junction unmatched. CDR3 loop: CSATTGIAQPQHF. The CDR3, as DNA: TGCAGTGCTACGACAGGGATCGCTCAGCCCCAGCATTTT.

The gene calls are TRBV19 and TRBJ2-1; 12 bases agree with TRBD1. The junction had 6 bases not matched to a gene; V was cut back by 4 bases and J by 8 bases. In germline, CDR1 is LNHDA, CDR2 SQIVND (reference sequence). The CDR3 totals 15 residues. DNA for the CDR3: TGTGCCAGTAGTACATGGGACAGGGGGCACGATGAGCAGTTCTTC. Translated, it gives CASSTWDRGHDEQFF.

Ten or more counts support this clonotype. The gene calls are TRBV12-3 or TRBV12-4 and TRBJ2-5; possibly TRBD1 for D (5 bases). V dropped 3 bases and J dropped 2 bases, with 16 bases sitting between them. The CDR3 loop spans 16 amino acids. CDR3 DNA sequence: TGTGCCAGCAGTTTCTCCGGCAGGGAAGGGCAAGAGACCCAGTACTTC. This translates into CASSFSGREGQETQYF.

V usage is TRBV9 and J usage is TRBJ2-3; 8 nucleotides line up with TRBD2. Germline assignment: CDR1 SGDLS and CDR2 YYNGEE. V was clipped by 4 bases and J by 5 bases; unmatched bases: 9. This CDR3 has 15 amino acids. CDR3 sequence: CASSIGGALGDTQYF. The CDR3 DNA sequence: TGTGCCAGCAGCATCGGGGGGGCCTTAGGAGATACGCAGTATTTT.

At least ten counts were recorded for this clonotype. The chain links TRBV4-1 to TRBJ2-1; D gene uncertain. Trimming stripped 1 base from V and 6 bases from J, with 1 base between. CDR1 and CDR2 from the germline V gene are MGHRA and YSYEKL. CDR3 length: 11 residues. CDR3 region: CASSQVNEQFF. The CDR3 DNA reads TGCGCCAGCAGCCAAGTCAATGAGCAGTTCTTC.

This clonotype was seen at least ten times. The chain carries TRBV5-8 and TRBJ2-7; no definite D call. The CDR3 spans 12 residues. Germline V gene sequence: CDR1 SGHTS, CDR2 YDEGEE. Trimming removed 2 bases from V and 6 bases from J, with 9 bases in between. The chain's CDR3 is CASSFYGSEQYF. CDR3 nucleotide sequence: TGTGCCAGCAGCTTCTATGGGTCCGAGCAGTACTTC.

The table lists this clonotype with a few counts. V usage is TRBV7-8 and J usage is TRBJ2-5; tentatively, D is TRBD1 or TRBD2 (6 bases each). V was pared by 1 base and J by 5 bases, with 14 bases between. Germline CDR1 and CDR2: SGHVS and FQNEAQ. The CDR3 consists of 15 residues. CDR3 nucleotide sequence: TGTGCCAGCAGCTTAGGCTGGGGGGCCAGGGAGACCCAGTACTTC. This gives the protein CASSLGWGARETQYF.

This clonotype was observed a few times. The chain employs TRBV28 and TRBJ2-7; D is perhaps TRBD1 (6 bases). Per germline, CDR1 MDHEN and CDR2 SYDVKM. The length of the CDR3 is 15 residues. The ends were cut back, 5 bases at V and 0 bases at J, with 14 bases in the middle. The CDR3 is CASSLRQDSSYEQYF. The CDR3 region has the DNA TGTGCCAGCAGTCTCAGACAGGATAGCTCCTACGAGCAGTACTTC.

This clonotype was recorded at least ten times. This sequence joins TRBV24-1 and TRBJ2-3; D is unresolved. The CDR3 extends over 15 amino acids. Germline CDR1 is KGHDR and CDR2 is SFDVKD. The ends were cut back, 1 base at V and 2 bases at J, with 9 bases in the middle. CDR3 in amino acids: CATSDLTDHTDTQYF. CDR3 coding DNA: TGTGCCACCAGTGATTTAACAGACCACACAGATACGCAGTATTTT.

This sequence joins TRBV6-5 and TRBJ1-3, with D hard to call. CDR1 MNHEY and CDR2 SVGAGI come from the germline V gene. Trimming removed 0 bases from V and 0 bases from J, with 6 bases in between. The CDR3 runs to 15 residues. CDR3 protein: CASSYSPSSGNTIYF. The CDR3 DNA reads as TGTGCCAGCAGTTACTCCCCGAGCTCTGGAAACACCATATATTTT.

The J gene is TRBJ2-1, the V gene TRBV20-1; the D gene is possibly TRBD2 (5 bases). V was shortened by 0 bases and J by 2 bases, with 11 bases between the two germline ends. This CDR3 is 15 amino acids long. Germline V lookup: CDR1 DFQATT, CDR2 SNEGSKA (reference sequence). The CDR3 protein is CSARDATTTYNEQFF. CDR3 nucleotides: TGCAGTGCTAGAGATGCGACTACCACCTACAATGAGCAGTTCTTC.

The chain couples TRBV15 to TRBJ2-5, with a tentative D call TRBD1 (6 bases). Germline CDR1 LNHNV, CDR2 YYDKDF (reference sequence). Trimming removed 5 bases from V and 2 bases from J, with 24 bases in between. The CDR3 covers 18 residues. CDR3 residues: CATSLTDGGTGKQETQYF. Here the CDR3 DNA reads TGTGCCACCAGCTTGACAGATGGAGGTACAGGGAAGCAAGAGACCCAGTACTTC.

This clonotype was detected many times. V usage is TRBV12-3 or TRBV12-4 and J usage is TRBJ2-7; D is perhaps TRBD1 (5 bases). The CDR3 is 13 amino acids. Deletions cut 3 bases from V and 5 bases from J, with 11 bases between. CDR3 DNA sequence: TGTGCCAGCAGTTTTCAGGGTAGGAACGAGCAGTACTTC. Translation: CASSFQGRNEQYF.

A word on this clonotype: A single base separates this from a much larger clone, so it may be a read error. The rearrangement uses TRBV4-1 and TRBJ2-7; the D is unclear. The CDR3 spans 13 residues. CDR1 and CDR2 from the germline V gene are MGHRA and YSYEKL. V lost 3 bases, J lost 3 bases, and 9 bases lay in between. The CDR3 nucleotides are TGCGCCAGCAGCCAGTCAGCGAACTACGAGCAGTACTTC. Translated: CASSQSANYEQYF.

This clonotype has only a few counts. The gene calls are TRBV5-1 and TRBJ2-3; 7 bases are shared with TRBD1. CDR1 and CDR2 (germline): SGHRS, YFSETQ. Unmatched junction bases numbered 8, after V lost 4 bases and J lost 3 bases. CDR3 length: 15 residues. DNA of the CDR3: TGCGCCAGCAGCCCCGGACAGGTGGATACAGATACGCAGTATTTT. The encoded protein is CASSPGQVDTDTQYF.

The V gene is TRBV27, the J gene TRBJ2-1; 7 bases line up with TRBD1. Trimming removed 4 bases from V and 9 bases from J; junction bases left unmatched: 6. Germline CDR1 MNHEY, CDR2 SMNVEV (reference sequence). The CDR3 runs 13 residues. CDR3 sequence reads: CASSSRQGIEQFF. For the CDR3, the DNA is TGTGCCAGCAGTTCCAGACAGGGCATTGAGCAGTTCTTC.

At least ten counts were recorded for this clonotype. The V gene is TRBV7-8, the J gene TRBJ1-1; possible D gene TRBD1, 6 bases. Per the germline V gene, CDR1 is SGHVS and CDR2 is FQNEAQ. The CDR3 sequence is 14 residues long. Trimming pared 5 bases from V and 4 bases from J, leaving 14 bases between. Written as DNA, the CDR3 is TGTGCCAGCAGCCCACAGGGAATTGGCACTGAAGCTTTCTTT. The encoded protein is CASSPQGIGTEAFF.

The DNA of the CDR3 is TGTGCCAGCAGTTACGCGGGCACTGAAGCTTTCTTT. Its translation: CASSYAGTEAFF. This chain joins TRBV28 and TRBJ1-1; D not resolved. Deletions cut 4 bases from V and 4 bases from J, with 7 bases between. Germline CDR1 reads MDHEN; CDR2 reads SYDVKM. There are 12 residues in the CDR3.

This clonotype came up many times. The V gene is TRBV15, the J gene TRBJ2-3; TRBD2 agrees at 10 bases. The ends lost 2 bases at V and 2 bases at J; junction bases unmatched: 1. The CDR3 is 15 residues long. CDR1 LNHNV and CDR2 YYDKDF come from the germline V gene (reference sequence). CDR3 sequence reads: CATSRLAGDTDTQYF. The CDR3 bases are TGTGCCACCAGCAGACTAGCGGGGGACACAGATACGCAGTATTTT.

This clonotype appeared a few times. This chain links TRBV20-1 with TRBJ2-2; 8 bases match TRBD2. The CDR3 sequence is 16 residues long. V dropped 2 bases and J dropped 7; count of bases not matched to a gene: 12. Germline lookup yields CDR1 DFQATT and CDR2 SNEGSKA (reference sequence). CDR3 amino acids: CSARTVDGGAFGELFF. The CDR3 DNA follows: TGCAGTGCTAGAACGGTGGACGGGGGGGCCTTCGGGGAGCTGTTTTTT.

V gene TRBV7-9 combines with J gene TRBJ2-7; the D is unclear. Germline V CDR1 and CDR2: SEHNR, FQNEAQ (reference sequence). CDR3 size: 13 residues. V was cut by 3 bases and J by 7 bases, with 13 bases left in between. CDR3 in amino acids: CASSLTPAWEQYF. DNA of the CDR3: TGTGCCAGCAGCTTGACACCCGCTTGGGAGCAGTACTTC.

The rearrangement uses TRBV6-4 and TRBJ2-6; unclear D gene. Germline CDR1 is MRHNA and CDR2 is SNTAGT. Trimming took off 0 bases at V and 0 bases at J, with 9 bases between the two ends. The CDR3 sequence is 17 residues long. CDR3 DNA: TGTGCCAGCAGTGACTCGAGTCAACTCTCTGGGGCCAACGTCCTGACTTTC. Amino acids: CASSDSSQLSGANVLTF.

This clonotype has just a few counts. The chain is built from TRBV13 and TRBJ2-1; the match to TRBD1 covers 10 bases. Looked up from germline, CDR1 is PRHDT and CDR2 is FYEKMQ (reference sequence). With 3 bases clipped from V and 6 bases from J, the junction kept 5 bases outside the gene matches. This CDR3 spans 15 amino acids. CDR3 nucleotide sequence: TGTGCCAGCAGCTTGACCGGGACAGGGGCCAATGAGCAGTTCTTC. As protein: CASSLTGTGANEQFF.

This chain links TRBV6-2 or TRBV6-3 with TRBJ2-7; D not certain. Trimming removed 2 bases at V and 5 bases at J, with 19 bases between. CDR3 length equals 16 residues. Per the germline V gene, CDR1 is MNHEY and CDR2 is SVGEGT. Written as DNA, the CDR3 is TGTGCCAGCAGTTACCCGACGGGTTTTTTGCGAGACGAGCAGTACTTC. The encoded protein is CASSYPTGFLRDEQYF.

Details on this clonotype: Germline is not matched at one junction end, which may reflect a read error. The rearrangement links TRBV6-8 to TRBJ2-5; D call uncertain. CDR1 MNHGY and CDR2 SAAAGT come from the germline V gene. CDR3 length equals 11 residues. As DNA, the CDR3 is TGTACCAGCAGTTTGGGAGAGACCCAGTACTTC. Translated, it gives CTSSLGETQYF.

This chain connects TRBV3-1 to TRBJ2-1; D is unclear. The CDR3 totals 15 residues. Germline V lookup: CDR1 LGHDT, CDR2 YNNKEL (reference sequence). The ends were cut back, 5 bases at V and 2 bases at J, with 13 bases in the middle. CDR3 region: CASSLWLVAYNEQFF. CDR3 in DNA: TGTGCCAGCAGCTTGTGGTTAGTAGCCTACAATGAGCAGTTCTTC.

This clonotype was seen at least ten times. The V call is TRBV7-7, the J call TRBJ2-3; D is unclear. V gave up 5 bases and J gave up 11 bases, with 20 bases separating them. The CDR3 totals 14 residues. Germline V CDR1 and CDR2: SSHAT, FNYEAQ (reference sequence). The CDR3: CASSPRSVADGQYF. Written as DNA, the CDR3 is TGTGCCAGCAGCCCCCGGTCGGTCGCCGATGGGCAGTATTTT.

The table lists this clonotype with a few counts. V gene TRBV2 combines with J gene TRBJ1-4; tentative D call: TRBD1 (6 bases). This CDR3 spans 15 amino acids. CDR1 and CDR2 from the germline V gene are SNHLY and FYNNEI. The V and J ends lost 0 bases and 5 bases respectively, with 10 bases between them. The CDR3 coding sequence is TGTGCCAGCAGTGAAGCGCTGGGGGGCAATGAAAAACTGTTTTTT. This translates into CASSEALGGNEKLFF.

This clonotype is medium-sized in the sample. The chain uses TRBV12-3 or TRBV12-4 and TRBJ1-1, with a possible D match to TRBD1 (5 bases). Trimming took off 3 bases at V and 6 bases at J, with 20 bases between the two ends. The CDR3 covers 16 residues. CDR3 sequence: CASSLGPGPGGSEAFF. CDR3 DNA: TGTGCCAGCAGTTTGGGGCCCGGGCCAGGCGGGTCTGAAGCTTTCTTT.

This clonotype was counted only a few times. The chain joins TRBV20-1 to TRBJ1-5; a possible D gene is TRBD1 (5 bases). The CDR3 covers 14 residues. Trimming left V 6 bases short and J 3 bases short, with 15 bases between. Per germline, CDR1 DFQATT and CDR2 SNEGSKA (reference sequence). The CDR3 reads CSAWDPGDNQPQHF. DNA for the CDR3: TGCAGTGCCTGGGACCCCGGTGACAATCAGCCCCAGCATTTT.